The 8 T cell receptor beta chains below were found in one sample sequenced in a study of CD8 T cells in Susac syndrome. RNA was extracted with the RNeasy kit, and a quantity of about 0.45 to 1 ug was reverse transcribed using random hexamers. TCRdb used MiXCR to reprocess the immunoSEQ multiplex PCR reads, holding one entry per CDR3 protein. The sample consists of over 150,000 distinct CDR3 sequences, roughly 94% of them appearing once. Source material: CD4+ T cells from PBMCs. These receptors all come from a human donor with Susac syndrome.

The J gene is TRBJ2-3, the V gene TRBV3-1; 7 nucleotides match TRBD2. Germline V gene data show CDR1 as LGHDT and CDR2 as YNNKEL (reference sequence). CDR3 size: 15 residues. Trimming at V came to 0 bases and at J to 7 bases, leaving 7 bases not matched to a gene. As DNA, the CDR3 is TGTGCCAGCAGCCAAGATCACAGCGGGGCTAATACGCAGTATTTT. Translation gives CASSQDHSGANTQYF.

This chain connects TRBV19 to TRBJ1-5; no clear D. The CDR3 consists of 14 residues. V was trimmed by 4 bases and J by 0 bases, leaving 7 bases between them. Germline assignment: CDR1 LNHDA and CDR2 SQIVND (reference sequence). The CDR3: CASSRLISNQPQHF. In nucleotides, the CDR3 is TGTGCCAGTAGTAGGCTTATTAGCAATCAGCCCCAGCATTTT.

V usage is TRBV30 and J usage is TRBJ1-1, with 9 bases lining up with TRBD1. Germline-derived CDR1 and CDR2 are GTSNPN and SVGIG (reference sequence). The CDR3 runs to 12 residues. The trim removed 8 bases at V and 6 bases at J, leaving 7 bases unmatched. CDR3 in amino acids: CARKRTGAEAFF. As DNA, the CDR3 is TGTGCCCGCAAACGGACAGGGGCTGAAGCTTTCTTT.

The chain couples TRBV18 to TRBJ1-1; a possible D gene is TRBD1 (6 bases). Germline CDR1 KGHSH, CDR2 LQKENI. The CDR3 covers 14 residues. V lost 6 bases and J lost 3, with 14 bases in between. The CDR3 protein is CASSPSEGDTEAFF. CDR3 coding DNA: TGTGCCAGCTCCCCCAGTGAGGGGGACACTGAAGCTTTCTTT.

The gene calls are TRBV20-1 and TRBJ2-1; TRBD2 matches at 11 bases. The CDR3 runs 14 residues. Trimming cost V 5 bases and J 12 bases; bases outside gene matches: 12. From germline, CDR1 is DFQATT and CDR2 SNEGSKA (reference sequence). CDR3 residues: CSAGISGRAGGQFF. Written as DNA, the CDR3 is TGCAGTGCTGGAATTAGCGGGAGGGCCGGAGGGCAGTTCTTC.

The CDR3 bases are TGTGCCAGCAGTTTTTTAAGGAACACTGAAGCTTTCTTT. Translated, it gives CASSFLRNTEAFF. This rearrangement joins TRBV27 to TRBJ1-1; no reliable D call. The CDR3 contains 13 residues. Germline loops: CDR1 MNHEY, CDR2 SMNVEV (reference sequence). Trimming stripped 3 bases from V and 1 base from J, with 6 bases between.

This clonotype was observed once. V usage is TRBV19 and J usage is TRBJ1-2; D gene uncertain. Germline assignment: CDR1 LNHDA and CDR2 SQIVND (reference sequence). V was clipped by 0 bases and J by 8 bases, with 16 bases between them. The length of the CDR3 is 15 residues. The chain's CDR3 is CASSIDRGRVKGYTF. CDR3 nucleotide sequence: TGTGCCAGTAGTATAGATCGAGGACGGGTGAAAGGCTACACCTTC.

The V and J genes are TRBV18 and TRBJ1-1; 7 positions match TRBD1. V shed 1 base and J 1 base; nucleotides not matched to a gene: 3. The germline CDR1 and CDR2 sequences are KGHSH and LQKENI. The CDR3 has 15 amino acids. CDR3: CASSPQGARNTEAFF. DNA of the CDR3: TGTGCCAGCTCACCACAGGGGGCGAGGAACACTGAAGCTTTCTTT.